Shown below are 32 T cell receptor beta chains from a single sample sequenced in a study of shared clonotypes between healthy human individuals. The assay was immunoSEQ multiplex PCR, and TCRdb's table has in-frame clones only and misses some. In the table there are roughly 1.4 million clones, 98% of which are singletons. The sequenced sample was naive CD4+ T cells sorted from blood. The subset here: CD45RA+ positively selected. The receptors originated from a man between 25 and 39 years old in good health.

The genes are TRBV5-1 and TRBJ1-5, with a weak D call TRBD1 (6 bases). Trimming left V 7 bases short and J 3 bases short, with 11 bases between. The CDR3 runs 13 residues. Germline CDR1 reads SGHRS; CDR2 reads YFSETQ. The CDR3 DNA reads as TGCGCCAGCCAACAGGGCCCCAATCAGCCCCAGCATTTT. Protein sequence: CASQQGPNQPQHF. Combining the CDR3 with reference TRBV5-1 and TRBJ1-5 gives the whole variable domain KAGVTQTPRYLIKTRGQQVTLSCSPISGHRSVSWYQQTPGQGLQFLFEYFSETQRNKGNFPGRFSGRQFSNSRSEMNVSTLELGDSALYLCASQQGPNQPQHFGDGTRLSIL.

The rearrangement links TRBV5-1 to TRBJ1-1; D ambiguous. Germline values: CDR1 SGHRS, CDR2 YFSETQ. V lost 5 bases, J lost 0 bases, and 11 bases lay in between. The CDR3 contains 14 residues. In DNA, the CDR3 is TGCGCCAGCAGAATACGGGCCGTGAACACTGAAGCTTTCTTT. Translating it yields CASRIRAVNTEAFF.

V is TRBV7-6 and J is TRBJ2-1, with a tentative D call TRBD2 (6 bases). The V end lost 1 base, the J end lost 10 bases, and 14 bases lay between the germline ends. The V gene's germline CDR1 is SGHVS and CDR2 FNYEAQ. CDR3 size: 14 residues. The CDR3 region is CASSLGALGGEQFF. CDR3 DNA: TGTGCCAGCAGCTTAGGGGCCCTGGGAGGCGAGCAGTTCTTC.

This chain joins TRBV6-5 and TRBJ2-7; D uncertain. The V gene lost 5 bases and the J gene lost 3 bases, with 17 bases spanning the gap. The germline V gene encodes CDR1 MNHEY and CDR2 SVGAGI. This CDR3 spans 15 amino acids. The CDR3 loop reads CASSRLVGSGYEQYF. The CDR3 nucleotides are TGTGCCAGCAGTCGGCTAGTCGGATCCGGCTACGAGCAGTACTTC.

The chain employs TRBV30 and TRBJ2-5; TRBD1 or TRBD2 may be the D gene (7 bases each). The CDR3 runs 14 residues. V was pared by 5 bases and J by 6 bases, with 19 bases between. The germline gives CDR1 GTSNPN, CDR2 SVGIG (reference sequence). CDR3 region: CAWAGGDFLKTQYF. As DNA, the CDR3 is TGTGCCTGGGCAGGGGGGGACTTTTTGAAGACCCAGTACTTC.

The genes are TRBV27 and TRBJ2-7, with D possibly being TRBD1 (6 bases). V was clipped by 2 bases and J by 4 bases, with 15 bases between them. CDR3 length equals 15 residues. The germline V gene has CDR1 MNHEY and CDR2 SMNVEV (reference sequence). CDR3 sequence (DNA): TGTGCCAGCAGTTTAAGCCGGACAGATAATTACGAGCAGTACTTC. It yields the protein CASSLSRTDNYEQYF.

Worth noting for this clone: An end of the junction differs from the germline gene, which may be a read error. The chain links TRBV2 to TRBJ1-5; no firm D call. The CDR3 is made up of 14 amino acids. Germline values: CDR1 SNHLY, CDR2 FYNNEI. The CDR3 sequence: CASGEVGWMQPQHF. Here the CDR3 DNA reads TGTGCCAGCGGTGAAGTGGGGTGGATGCAGCCCCAGCATTTT.

The chain uses TRBV11-2 and TRBJ2-7; D gene uncertain. The length of the CDR3 is 17 residues. Germline CDR1 and CDR2: SGHAT and FQNNGV. V was pared by 2 bases and J by 1 base, with 18 bases between. CDR3 sequence (DNA): TGTGCCAGCAGCTTAACGCAAGACACAGTTTCGTCCTACGAGCAGTACTTC. The encoded protein is CASSLTQDTVSSYEQYF.

The V and J genes are TRBV6-8 and TRBJ2-3; TRBD2 is a possible D gene (6 bases). Germline lookup yields CDR1 MNHGY and CDR2 SAAAGT. The CDR3 is made up of 19 amino acids. V was pared by 9 bases and J by 3 bases, with 31 bases between. CDR3 nucleotides: TGTGCCAGTGGGGTGGGGGGATTGAGGCGGGATCCTAGTACAGATACGCAGTATTTT. The encoded protein is CASGVGGLRRDPSTDTQYF.

This clone was counted once. The chain links TRBV25-1 to TRBJ2-4; D possibly corresponds to TRBD1 (5 bases). Germline CDR1 and CDR2: MGHDK and SYGVNS. This CDR3 has 14 amino acids. V was shortened by 5 bases and J by 9 bases, with 17 bases between the two germline ends. The CDR3 sequence: CASSQPSTGGIQYF. For the CDR3, the DNA is TGTGCCAGCAGTCAACCGTCAACAGGCGGCATTCAGTACTTC.

The chain couples TRBV18 to TRBJ2-1; 9 bases agree with TRBD1. Germline CDR1 is KGHSH and CDR2 is LQKENI. This CDR3 spans 15 amino acids. With 5 bases clipped from V and 4 bases from J, the junction kept 6 bases outside the gene matches. The CDR3 DNA sequence: TGTGCCAGCTCATCCGGACAGGGGAGGTACAATGAGCAGTTCTTC. Protein: CASSSGQGRYNEQFF.

The chain combines TRBV14 with TRBJ1-4; D is unclear. Germline CDR1 and CDR2: SGHDN and FVKESK. The CDR3 contains 14 residues. V was pared by 3 bases and J by 0 bases, with 5 bases between. The CDR3 DNA follows: TGTGCCAGCAGCCAGTCTGCAACTAATGAAAAACTGTTTTTT. It is translated as CASSQSATNEKLFF.

This clone was observed once. The V gene is TRBV9, the J gene TRBJ1-4; D not certain. The CDR3 length is 14 residues. Germline V gene lookup returns CDR1 SGDLS and CDR2 YYNGEE. V gave up 0 bases and J gave up 7 bases, with 10 bases separating them. The CDR3 DNA reads as TGTGCCAGCAGCGTAGCAGTAGTTGGTGAAAAACTGTTTTTT. It translates to CASSVAVVGEKLFF.

The chain is built from TRBV5-4 and TRBJ2-5; TRBD2 agrees at 11 bases. Germline assignment: CDR1 SGHNT and CDR2 YYREEE (reference sequence). Losses at the gene ends were 4 bases for V and 2 bases for J; bases not matched to a gene: 4. This CDR3 region has 15 residues. The CDR3 DNA reads as TGTGCCAGCAGCCCGGGACTAGCGGAGCAAGAGACCCAGTACTTC. It yields the protein CASSPGLAEQETQYF.

The rearrangement links TRBV5-1 to TRBJ2-3; 8 bases are a match to TRBD2. V shed 2 bases and J 4 bases; nucleotides not matched to a gene: 9. The CDR3 has 16 amino acids. Germline CDR1 reads SGHRS; CDR2 reads YFSETQ. CDR3 region: CASSFPSGRGADTQYF. CDR3 nucleotides: TGCGCCAGCAGCTTCCCGAGCGGGAGAGGGGCAGATACGCAGTATTTT.

The gene calls are TRBV5-1 and TRBJ2-7, with TRBD1 matching 7 bases. This CDR3 has 14 amino acids. With 4 bases clipped from V and 2 bases from J, the junction kept 6 bases outside the gene matches. In germline, CDR1 is SGHRS, CDR2 YFSETQ. The CDR3 coding sequence is TGCGCCAGCAGCCCGGACAGGCAAACCTACGAGCAGTACTTC. This sequence encodes CASSPDRQTYEQYF.

This sequence joins TRBV30 and TRBJ1-2; the D gene is possibly TRBD1 (5 bases). V gave up 7 bases and J gave up 5 bases, with 8 bases separating them. Germline V gives CDR1 GTSNPN, CDR2 SVGIG (reference sequence). The CDR3 consists of 10 residues. The CDR3 loop reads CASRQYGYTF. CDR3 sequence (DNA): TGTGCCTCAAGACAGTATGGCTACACCTTC. The full variable domain, completed using reference TRBV30 and TRBJ1-2, is SQTIHQWPATLVQPVGSPLSLECTVEGTSNPNLYWYRQAAGRGLQLLFYSVGIGQISSEVPQNLSASRPQDRQFILSSKKLLLSDSGFYLCASRQYGYTFGSGTRLTVV.

This chain connects TRBV13 to TRBJ2-1, with no clear D. Per the germline V gene, CDR1 is PRHDT and CDR2 is FYEKMQ (reference sequence). Trimming took off 1 base at V and 6 bases at J, with 1 base between the two ends. CDR3 size: 11 residues. Written as DNA, the CDR3 is TGTGCCAGCAGCTTAGCCAATGAGCAGTTCTTC. Translating gives CASSLANEQFF.

The V gene is TRBV15, the J gene TRBJ2-7, with 9 bases identical to TRBD1. V trimming: 2 bases; J trimming: 6 bases; junction bases outside the gene matches: 11. Germline assignment: CDR1 LNHNV and CDR2 YYDKDF (reference sequence). There are 16 residues in the CDR3. The CDR3 sequence is CATSRLRPGQGSEQYF. The CDR3 DNA reads TGTGCCACCAGCAGACTAAGGCCGGGACAGGGCTCCGAGCAGTACTTC.

The CDR3 DNA is TGTGCCAGCAGTTTAGGGACACCCGGCTACACCTTC. Translated, it gives CASSLGTPGYTF. J is TRBJ1-2 and V is TRBV5-6; a possible D gene is TRBD1 (6 bases). The V end lost 5 bases, the J end lost 8 bases, and 13 bases lay between the germline ends. Germline V CDR1 and CDR2: SGHDT, YYEEEE. The CDR3 is 12 amino acids.

CDR3 amino acids: CASSPRRHGSYNEQFF. CDR3 coding DNA: TGTGCCAGCAGCCCCCGGCGGCACGGCTCCTACAATGAGCAGTTCTTC. The genes are TRBV14 and TRBJ2-1; no clear D. Germline-derived CDR1 and CDR2 are SGHDN and FVKESK. The CDR3 loop spans 16 amino acids. The germline V and J ends were trimmed by 4 bases and 0 bases, with 13 bases remaining between them.

The DNA for the CDR3 is TGTGCCAGCAGCTACCCTCGGGGAAGTACGCAGTATTTT. Its translation is CASSYPRGSTQYF. The V gene is TRBV14, the J gene TRBJ2-3, with a possible D match to TRBD2 (5 bases). The CDR3 runs to 13 residues. Trimming pared 5 bases from V and 8 bases from J, leaving 14 bases between. Germline CDR1 reads SGHDN; CDR2 reads FVKESK.

The CDR3 nucleotides read TGCGCCAGCAGCTTTGCGGGACAGGGGGCCCATGAGCAGTTCTTC. Its protein is CASSFAGQGAHEQFF. The genes are TRBV5-1 and TRBJ2-1; 12 bases are a match to TRBD1. The CDR3 has 15 residues. The V and J ends lost 2 bases and 8 bases, in that order; junction bases with no gene match: 5. Looked up from germline, CDR1 is SGHRS and CDR2 is YFSETQ.

This rearrangement joins TRBV19 to TRBJ1-5, with 8 bases lining up with TRBD1. Germline assignment: CDR1 LNHDA and CDR2 SQIVND (reference sequence). The CDR3 consists of 18 residues. Trimming cost V 0 bases and J 4 bases; bases outside gene matches: 11. CDR3 sequence: CASSIEDREAVINQPQHF. The CDR3 nucleotides read TGTGCCAGTAGTATAGAGGACAGGGAAGCCGTTATTAATCAGCCCCAGCATTTT.

This chain uses TRBV7-8 with TRBJ2-7; D not resolved. Germline lookup yields CDR1 SGHVS and CDR2 FQNEAQ. V shed 5 bases and J shed 0 bases, with 14 bases lying between them. This CDR3 has 15 residues. The CDR3 loop reads CASSPTQVSSYEQYF. The CDR3 DNA sequence: TGTGCCAGCAGCCCAACCCAGGTGAGCTCCTACGAGCAGTACTTC.

The chain uses TRBV18 and TRBJ2-7; 8 bases fit TRBD1. The V gene's germline CDR1 is KGHSH and CDR2 LQKENI. Germline trimming cut 5 bases from V and 0 bases from J; bases unmatched to any gene: 9. The CDR3 is 16 residues long. The CDR3 nucleotides read TGTGCCAGCTCAAAACGACAGGGGACAAGCTCCTACGAGCAGTACTTC. As protein: CASSKRQGTSSYEQYF.

The count of this clone is one. V gene TRBV5-1 combines with J gene TRBJ1-1; TRBD1 aligns across 9 bases. Germline CDR1 and CDR2: SGHRS and YFSETQ. Trimming took 2 bases from V and 3 from J; bases not matched to a gene: 5. This CDR3 is 15 amino acids long. The CDR3 coding sequence is TGCGCCAGCAGCTTTGGGGACAGGGACCACACTGAAGCTTTCTTT. Protein sequence: CASSFGDRDHTEAFF.

V gene TRBV6-6 combines with J gene TRBJ2-5, with 7 bases lining up with TRBD2. Trimming at V came to 4 bases and at J to 5 bases, leaving 10 bases not matched to a gene. The CDR3 sequence is 15 residues long. Per the germline V gene, CDR1 is MNHNY and CDR2 is SVGAGI (reference sequence). This chain's CDR3 is CASSFERGREETQYF. CDR3 in DNA: TGTGCCAGCAGTTTTGAGCGGGGTCGCGAGGAGACCCAGTACTTC.

This clone was seen more than once but under ten times. The chain is built from TRBV5-1 and TRBJ2-2, with 10 bases identical to TRBD2. J lost 4 bases, V lost 2 bases, and 2 bases had no gene match. The CDR3 runs 15 residues. The germline V gene has CDR1 SGHRS and CDR2 YFSETQ. The CDR3 protein is CASSFLAGVTGELFF. CDR3 nucleotide sequence: TGCGCCAGCAGCTTCCTAGCGGGAGTCACCGGGGAGCTGTTTTTT.

J is TRBJ1-3 and V is TRBV7-2; no clear D. Between the trimmed V and J ends, which lost 1 base and 4 bases, there was a span of 11 bases. Germline CDR1 and CDR2: SGHTA and FQGNSA. CDR3 length: 15 amino acids. The CDR3 is CASSLEEGLGNTIYF. DNA for the CDR3: TGTGCCAGCAGCTTAGAGGAGGGTCTCGGAAACACCATATATTTT.

The V gene is TRBV19, the J gene TRBJ2-7, with D perhaps given as TRBD1 or TRBD2 (5 bases each). CDR1 LNHDA and CDR2 SQIVND come from the germline V gene (reference sequence). V shed 4 bases and J shed 0 bases, with 22 bases lying between them. This CDR3 contains 18 residues. The chain's CDR3 is CASSSSHLRQGRSYEQYF. As DNA, the CDR3 is TGTGCCAGTAGTAGCTCTCACCTCCGGCAGGGACGCTCCTACGAGCAGTACTTC.

The CDR3 sequence: CSTTGDQPQHF. The CDR3 DNA follows: TGCAGTACCACAGGGGATCAGCCCCAGCATTTT. This sequence joins TRBV20-1 and TRBJ1-5, with 7 bases that match TRBD1. The germline V gene encodes CDR1 DFQATT and CDR2 SNEGSKA (reference sequence). This CDR3 comprises 11 residues. J gave up 5 bases and V 8 bases, and 3 bases lay outside the gene matches.